This T cell receptor beta chain originates from a study of breast tumors, draining lymph nodes, adjacent tissues. Breast cancer patients provided tissue from their axillary draining lymph nodes. This CDR3 has 16 residues. V lost 0 bases and J 7 bases, leaving 17 bases between the germline ends. Germline CDR1 is SGHRS and CDR2 is YFSETQ. TCRdb analysed the multiplex PCR reads with MiXCR anew, one entry per CDR3 protein. The repertoire holds some 230,000 distinct CDR3 sequences, with less than 45% as singletons. The sample was axillary lymph node tissue. This chain uses TRBV5-1 with TRBJ2-1, with D possibly matching TRBD2 (5 bases). This clonotype was sampled from a female donor with breast cancer. Some clones in this sample may be carry-over from other donors' samples. CDR3 bases: TGCGCCAGCAGCTTGGACGGGCTCCCAGAGGGTAATGAGCAGTTCTTC. This sequence encodes CASSLDGLPEGNEQFF.